The sequence of this TCR beta chain was determined in a study of molecular identifiers for immune sequencing clone quantification. Study background: The replicates split RNA from around 18,000 or 91,000 naive CD8 cells five ways and sequenced four.

The study, taken as a whole, reports: Jurkat TCR RNA from one cell was spiked into about a million naive cells, and it was reportedly detectable there.

With 10%, 30% or 50% of RNA, roughly 20,000 to 1,000,000 naive CD8 T cells were sequenced. This clonotype showed up just a few times. What it recognizes is unknown. Germline assignment: CDR1 DFQATT and CDR2 SNEGSKA (reference sequence). V lost 1 base to trimming and J lost 8 bases, with 12 bases between them. The CDR3 has 13 residues. Methods described previously, with TCR primers listed, were used for bulk TCR libraries. MiXCR, applied by TCRdb to the PCR reads, yields one record per CDR3 protein. The sample lists hundreds of thousands of distinct CDR3 sequences, 25% occurring once. Sequenced input: naive CD8+ T cells from blood, with Jurkat cell RNA spiked in. Subset meaning: FACS-sorted CD8+CD4-CCR7+CD45RA+ naive T cells. The chain joins TRBV20-1 to TRBJ2-1; no reliable D call. This TCR was sampled from a human donor in good health. Some libraries in this study had Jurkat cell RNA spiked in. CDR3 region: CSARGARLDEQFF. Written as DNA, the CDR3 is TGCAGTGCTAGAGGGGCGCGGTTGGATGAGCAGTTCTTC.